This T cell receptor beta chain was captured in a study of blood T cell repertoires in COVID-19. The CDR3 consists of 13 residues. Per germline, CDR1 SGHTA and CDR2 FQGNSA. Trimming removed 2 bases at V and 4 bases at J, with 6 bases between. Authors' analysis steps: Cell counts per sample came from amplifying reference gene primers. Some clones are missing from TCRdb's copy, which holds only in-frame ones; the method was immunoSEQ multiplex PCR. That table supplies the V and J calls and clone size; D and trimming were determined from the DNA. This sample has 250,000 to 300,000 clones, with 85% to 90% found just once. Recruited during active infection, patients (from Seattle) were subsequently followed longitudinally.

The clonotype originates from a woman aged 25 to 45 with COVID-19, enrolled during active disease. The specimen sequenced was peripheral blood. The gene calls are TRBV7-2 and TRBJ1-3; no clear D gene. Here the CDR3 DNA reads TGTGCCAGCAGCTTATCCGGGGGAAACACCATATATTTT. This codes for CASSLSGGNTIYF. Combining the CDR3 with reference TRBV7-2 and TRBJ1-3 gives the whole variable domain GAGVSQSPSNKVTEKGKDVELRCDPISGHTALYWYRQSLGQGLEFLIYFQGNSAPDKSGLPSDRFSAERTGGSVSTLTIQRTQQEDSAVYLCASSLSGGNTIYFGEGSWLTVV.